This T cell receptor (beta chain) was found in a study of PD-L1 blockade in urothelial cancer. Across the study: About 85% of the roughly 30 patients comprised males who had bladder-origin urothelial cancer. A median of roughly 140,000 T cells was found in the blood samples.

Time point meaning: pretreatment peripheral blood. Study results and caveats: Better survival was predicted by below-median pretreatment blood TCR clonality.

A few counts support this clone. The antigen remains unidentified. The CDR3 runs 13 residues. Per germline, CDR1 MGHRA and CDR2 YSYEKL. V lost 6 bases and J lost 7, with 12 bases in between. Data came from immunoSEQ multiplex PCR; TCRdb stores just in-frame clones and leaves some out. Here the sample spans about 74,000 clones, around 90% being singletons. The receptor's source is a man between 65 and 80 years old with urothelial cancer. The rearrangement uses TRBV4-1 and TRBJ2-2, with a weak D call TRBD1 (6 bases). Sample: PBMCs, taken around atezolizumab (anti-PD-L1) treatment. The CDR3 region has the DNA TGCGCCAGCAGTCCACAGGGTGACGGGGAGCTGTTTTTT. Amino acids: CASSPQGDGELFF.